This T cell receptor beta chain was sequenced for a study of human T cells and chemical hapten exposure. Study information: DPC 0.01% went on the upper back by patch test, with reading at 6 days. General study findings and limits: Positive correlation was observed between PT1 expanded TCR counts and patch test score. Counts of TCRs above 1 in 1000 frequency stayed unchanged with DPC sensitization.

This clonotype was seen many times. Its cognate antigen is unknown. CDR3 length equals 15 residues. Germline V gene lookup returns CDR1 LNHDA and CDR2 SQIVND (reference sequence). Between the trimmed V and J ends, which lost 5 bases and 4 bases, there was a span of 17 bases. Time point specified: patch test 3, about 24 weeks after DPC sensitization. The treatment denotes: therapeutic diphenylcyclopropenone sensitization with weekly scalp DPC. Blood collection happened ahead of applying each patch test. A single record per CDR3 protein comes from TCRdb applying MiXCR to the RACE reads. The sample carries about 52,000 distinct CDR3 sequences, 9.9% recorded once.

This clonotype originated in a woman between 40 and 55 years old with alopecia areata. Some clones in this sample may be carry-over from other donors' samples. Sequencing used whole blood, obtained in connection with sensitization to the hapten diphenylcyclopropenone (DPC). The chain combines TRBV19 with TRBJ1-2; possibly TRBD1 for D (6 bases). The CDR3 DNA is TGTGCCAGTAGTGCAACAGGGCGTCCTGGCTATGGCTACACCTTC. Translated: CASSATGRPGYGYTF.